Sequencing of this T cell receptor (beta chain) was carried out in a study of blood T cell repertoires in COVID-19. Study-wide background: Researchers got acute and convalescent COVID-19 samples from the United States, Italy and Spain. T cells, B-cell-depleted T cells, or PBMCs supplied cDNA or gDNA.

This clone came up a few times. Under the authors' procedure: For nucleated cells, counts were estimated from reference gene primer amplification. The repertoire was sequenced with immunoSEQ multiplex PCR; TCRdb's copy has only in-frame clones and lacks some. From that table come the V and J calls and clone size; the DNA was used to work out D and trimming. The table records around 280,000 clones, approximately 86% of them present only once. Material: peripheral blood. The TCR comes from a woman between 45 and 65 years old with active or convalescent COVID-19.

The CDR3 protein is CASSLQGKDTEAFF. CDR3 bases: TGCGCCAGCAGCTTGCAGGGGAAGGACACTGAAGCTTTCTTT. The genes are TRBV5-1 and TRBJ1-1; a possible D gene is TRBD1 (6 bases). CDR1 and CDR2 (germline): SGHRS, YFSETQ. V lost 1 base to trimming and J lost 3 bases, with 10 bases between them. The CDR3 covers 14 residues.